The present T cell receptor (beta chain) was sequenced within a study of blood T cell repertoires in COVID-19. Turning to the study itself: COVID-19 samples collected from the United States, Italy and Spain covered acute and convalescent phases. Nucleic acid was either cDNA or gDNA, and it came from T cells, B-cell-depleted T cells, or PBMCs.

Here immunoSEQ multiplex PCR was the method, and the copy in TCRdb shows in-frame clones only, minus some. Found here are hundreds of thousands of clones, about 85% of them singletons; the top ten hold roughly 2.1%. The germline CDR1 and CDR2 sequences are MDHEN and SYDVKM. This CDR3 is 16 amino acids long. The J segment lost 6 bases and the V segment lost 4 bases, leaving 8 bases of the junction unmatched. This clone came up once. Sample: peripheral blood. The chain employs TRBV28 and TRBJ2-1; 11 positions match TRBD2. This sequence originates from a man in his late teens or twenties with active or convalescent COVID-19. This CDR3 reads CASSSPGTSGANEQFF. DNA for the CDR3: TGTGCCAGCAGTTCCCCCGGGACTAGCGGAGCCAATGAGCAGTTCTTC. The variable domain in full, completed from reference TRBV28 and TRBJ2-1, reads DVKVTQSSRYLVKRTGEKVFLECVQDMDHENMFWYRQDPGLGLRLIYFSYDVKMKEKGDIPEGYSVSREKKERFSLILESASTNQTSMYLCASSSPGTSGANEQFFGPGTRLTVL.